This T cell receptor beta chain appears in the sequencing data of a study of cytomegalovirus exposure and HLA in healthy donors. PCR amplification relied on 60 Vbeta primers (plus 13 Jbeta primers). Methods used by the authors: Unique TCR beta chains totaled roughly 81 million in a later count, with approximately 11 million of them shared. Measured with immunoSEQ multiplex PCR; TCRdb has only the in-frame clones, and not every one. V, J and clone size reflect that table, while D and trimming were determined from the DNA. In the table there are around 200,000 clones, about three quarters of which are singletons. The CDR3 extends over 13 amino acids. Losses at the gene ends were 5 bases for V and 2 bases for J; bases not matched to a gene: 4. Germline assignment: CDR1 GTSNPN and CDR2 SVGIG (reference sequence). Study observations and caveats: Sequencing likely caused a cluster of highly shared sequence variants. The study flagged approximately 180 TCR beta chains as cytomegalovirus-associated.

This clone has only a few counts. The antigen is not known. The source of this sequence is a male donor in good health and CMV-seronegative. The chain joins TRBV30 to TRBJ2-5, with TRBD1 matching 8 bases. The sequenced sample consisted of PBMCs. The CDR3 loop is CAWGTGIQETQYF. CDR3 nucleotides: TGTGCCTGGGGGACAGGAATACAAGAGACCCAGTACTTC.